Listed below are T cell receptor beta chains from one sample, sequenced in a study of cytomegalovirus exposure and HLA in healthy donors. Clones were sequenced by immunoSEQ multiplex PCR, and TCRdb holds only the in-frame ones, with some missing. The sample holds 150,000 to 180,000 clones, just over 85% seen once. Sequenced material: PBMCs. Source of these receptors: a human donor in good health. CDR3s include the opening cysteine and the closing phenylalanine or tryptophan. A D gene is named only where the DNA matches it firmly. Clone size is not always given. Where it is, it says once, few, many or a class for expanded clones.

>TRBJ1-5|-|-|TRBV6-1
CASSGGVRPQHF
TGTGCCAGCAGCGGAGGGGTTCGGCCCCAGCATTTT
>TRBJ1-4|-|TRBD1|TRBV6-1
CASSRGQLNEKLFF
TGTGCCAGCAGTAGGGGACAGCTTAATGAAAAACTGTTTTTT
>TRBJ2-3|once|-|TRBV19
CASSFPGSDTQYF
TGTGCCAGTAGTTTTCCCGGGTCAGATACGCAGTATTTT
>TRBJ2-1|-|-|TRBV6-5
CASSYSLSSHYEQFF
TGTGCCAGCAGTTACTCCCTCTCAAGTCACTATGAGCAGTTCTTC
>TRBJ1-3|-|-|TRBV14
CASSHRRGSGNTIYF
TGTGCCAGCAGCCATCGACGGGGCTCTGGAAACACCATATATTTT
>TRBJ1-1|-|-|TRBV6-5
CASSYPGERVFF
TGTGCCAGCAGTTACCCGGGGGAACGAGTTTTCTTT
>TRBJ2-7|-|-|TRBV6-6
CASSYGQISYEQYF
TGTGCCAGCAGTTACGGGCAGATCTCCTACGAGCAGTACTTC
>TRBJ2-7|-|TRBD1|TRBV28
CASSFLGQAHYEQYF
TGTGCCAGCAGTTTTCTTGGACAGGCCCACTACGAGCAGTACTTC
>TRBJ2-7|-|TRBD1|TRBV27
CASRRDSSYEQYF
TGTGCCAGCAGGAGGGACAGTTCCTACGAGCAGTACTTC
>TRBJ2-4|-|-|TRBV9
CASSVGGQSKNIQYF
TGTGCCAGCAGCGTAGGAGGGCAATCCAAAAACATTCAGTACTTC
>TRBJ1-5|-|-|TRBV23-1
CASSQTMTDPIQPQHF
TGCGCCAGCAGTCAAACAATGACAGACCCCATCCAGCCCCAGCATTTT
>TRBJ2-7|-|TRBD2|TRBV6-6
CASSPLAGDYEQYF
TGTGCCAGCAGCCCCCTAGCGGGAGACTACGAGCAGTACTTC
>TRBJ1-2|-|TRBD1|TRBV19
CASSTGGPGYTF
TGTGCCAGTAGTACAGGGGGCCCTGGCTACACCTTC
>TRBJ2-2|-|TRBD2|TRBV19
CASRLAANTGELFF
TGTGCCAGTAGGCTAGCGGCGAACACCGGGGAGCTGTTTTTT
>TRBJ2-1|-|-|TRBV2
CASTNREKNEQFF
TGTGCCAGCACCAACAGGGAGAAGAATGAGCAGTTCTTC
>TRBJ1-2|-|-|TRBV25-1
CASQDRANYGYTF
TGTGCCAGCCAAGACAGAGCTAACTATGGCTACACCTTC
>TRBJ2-6|-|TRBD1|TRBV7-3
CASSLIPTGSGANVLTF
TGTGCCAGCAGCTTAATCCCGACAGGGTCTGGGGCCAACGTCCTGACTTTC
>TRBJ1-5|once|-|TRBV28
CASSPLAEEAPQHF
TGTGCCAGCAGTCCCCTCGCGGAGGAAGCGCCCCAGCATTTT
>TRBJ1-2|few|TRBD1|TRBV2
CASTGQKNYGYTF
TGTGCCAGCACGGGACAGAAAAACTATGGCTACACCTTC
>TRBJ2-1|-|TRBD1|TRBV18
CASSPDRGNNNEQFF
TGTGCCAGCTCACCTGACAGGGGGAATAACAATGAGCAGTTCTTC
>TRBJ2-7|-|TRBD2|TRBV27
CASRTSGTYEQYF
TGTGCCAGCAGGACTAGCGGGACCTACGAGCAGTACTTC
>TRBJ1-2|-|TRBD1|TRBV11-2
CASSLERDRGRKEYGYTF
TGTGCCAGCAGCTTAGAAAGAGACAGGGGCCGCAAAGAATATGGCTACACCTTC
>TRBJ1-5|-|-|TRBV2
CASRTRQQGNISNQPQHF
TGTGCCAGCAGGACCCGGCAACAGGGAAATATTAGCAATCAGCCCCAGCATTTT
>TRBJ1-1|-|-|TRBV6-9
CASFRSDQGMNTEAFF
TGTGCCAGCTTTAGGAGCGATCAGGGAATGAACACTGAAGCTTTCTTT
>TRBJ2-5|-|TRBD2|TRBV2
CASSERLAGGETQYF
TGTGCCAGCAGTGAGCGACTAGCGGGAGGAGAGACCCAGTACTTC
>TRBJ1-1|few|-|TRBV5-1
CASPASEQTGLPMNTEAFF
TGCGCCAGCCCCGCCAGCGAGCAAACAGGGCTTCCAATGAACACTGAAGCTTTCTTT
>TRBJ1-2|-|-|TRBV18
CASSPDQGTYPLHGYTF
TGTGCCAGCTCACCAGATCAGGGAACCTATCCCCTACATGGCTACACCTTC
>TRBJ2-1|-|-|TRBV4-3
CASSQDWGAYNEQFF
TGCGCCAGCAGCCAAGACTGGGGGGCCTACAATGAGCAGTTCTTC
>TRBJ1-5|-|TRBD1|TRBV6-1
CASRTGQGVYQPQHF
TGTGCCAGCAGAACGGGACAGGGAGTTTATCAGCCCCAGCATTTT
>TRBJ2-2|-|-|TRBV27
CASSLVRLGAGELFF
TGTGCCAGCAGTTTGGTTCGTCTAGGCGCCGGGGAGCTGTTTTTT
>TRBJ1-2|-|-|TRBV28
CASSQAGGVFYGYTF
TGTGCCAGCAGCCAAGCGGGGGGAGTCTTCTATGGCTACACCTTC
>TRBJ2-7|-|TRBD1|TRBV29-1
CSVDNPRQGGYEQYF
TGCAGCGTTGACAACCCAAGACAGGGTGGGTACGAGCAGTACTTC
>TRBJ2-5|-|-|TRBV30
CAWRLHGLIDRNQETQYF
TGTGCCTGGAGGCTACACGGACTGATCGACAGGAATCAAGAGACCCAGTACTTC
>TRBJ2-7|once|-|TRBV7-2
CASSLAYIAYEQYF
TGTGCCAGCAGCTTAGCGTATATAGCCTACGAGCAGTACTTC
>TRBJ1-1|-|-|TRBV4-1
CASSLYSGTEAFF
TGCGCCAGCAGCCTATACTCGGGCACTGAAGCTTTCTTT
>TRBJ2-1|few|TRBD1|TRBV2
CASSVGDSSYNEQFF
TGTGCCAGCAGTGTTGGGGACAGCTCCTACAATGAGCAGTTCTTC
>TRBJ2-2|-|TRBD2|TRBV5-1
CASTLGSGSPGELFF
TGCGCCAGCACCTTGGGGAGCGGGAGCCCCGGGGAGCTGTTTTTT
>TRBJ1-5|-|TRBD1|TRBV19
CASTMRTGTGIQPQHF
TGTGCCAGTACCATGAGGACCGGGACAGGGATCCAGCCCCAGCATTTT
>TRBJ2-3|once|TRBD1|TRBV18
CASSPLSQGNPDTQYF
TGTGCCAGCTCACCACTATCACAGGGGAACCCAGATACGCAGTATTTT
>TRBJ2-5|-|-|TRBV2
CASSDPPDQETQYF
TGTGCCAGCAGTGATCCCCCAGACCAAGAGACCCAGTACTTC
>TRBJ2-3|-|-|TRBV19
CASSIDAARDTQYF
TGTGCCAGTAGTATAGATGCCGCCAGGGATACGCAGTATTTT
>TRBJ2-7|-|-|TRBV5-4
CASSLAVSGGRSYEQYF
TGTGCCAGCAGCTTGGCCGTTAGTGGGGGGAGATCCTACGAGCAGTACTTC
>TRBJ2-3|-|-|TRBV10-3
CAISDSPGDTQYF
TGTGCCATCAGTGATAGCCCTGGGGATACGCAGTATTTT
>TRBJ2-2|-|-|TRBV9
CASSPRAKEGGELFF
TGTGCCAGCAGCCCGCGGGCCAAAGAGGGCGGGGAGCTGTTTTTT
>TRBJ1-6|-|-|TRBV27
CASGRTAYNSPLHF
TGTGCCAGCGGCCGGACAGCCTATAATTCACCCCTCCACTTT
>TRBJ1-5|-|TRBD1|TRBV7-8
CASSTGTGLQPQHF
TGTGCCAGCAGCACCGGGACAGGGCTTCAGCCCCAGCATTTT
>TRBJ1-2|-|-|TRBV11-2
CASSSDRQTYGYTF
TGTGCCAGCAGCTCCGACAGACAAACCTATGGCTACACCTTC
>TRBJ2-7|-|TRBD1|TRBV30
CAWSLRTGENEQYF
TGTGCCTGGAGTCTCAGGACAGGGGAGAACGAGCAGTACTTC
>TRBJ2-1|-|TRBD2|TRBV6-6
CASSSREVQFF
TGTGCCTCAAGCAGCCGGGAGGTGCAGTTCTTC
>TRBJ2-5|-|-|TRBV7-3
CASSLTRSTGETQYF
TGTGCCAGCAGCTTAACTCGATCCACGGGGGAGACCCAGTACTTC
>TRBJ1-5|-|TRBD1|TRBV7-9
CASSRTGGWEPQHF
TGTGCCAGCAGCCGGACAGGGGGTTGGGAGCCCCAGCATTTT
>TRBJ2-3|-|-|TRBV11-1
CASSLSGVQDTQYF
TGTGCCAGCAGCTTATCAGGGGTACAAGATACGCAGTATTTT
>TRBJ1-5|once|-|TRBV7-3
CASSPDGIGGPQHF
TGTGCCAGCAGCCCCGACGGGATAGGTGGGCCCCAGCATTTT
>TRBJ1-4|-|-|TRBV18
CASSKQEKLFF
TGTGCCAGCTCTAAACAGGAAAAACTGTTTTTT
>TRBJ2-3|-|-|TRBV13
CASSSQARALTDTQYF
TGTGCCAGCAGCTCCCAAGCCAGGGCCCTCACAGATACGCAGTATTTT
>TRBJ1-5|-|-|TRBV7-9
CASSSSSAAQHF
TGTGCCAGCAGCTCATCCAGCGCGGCCCAGCATTTT